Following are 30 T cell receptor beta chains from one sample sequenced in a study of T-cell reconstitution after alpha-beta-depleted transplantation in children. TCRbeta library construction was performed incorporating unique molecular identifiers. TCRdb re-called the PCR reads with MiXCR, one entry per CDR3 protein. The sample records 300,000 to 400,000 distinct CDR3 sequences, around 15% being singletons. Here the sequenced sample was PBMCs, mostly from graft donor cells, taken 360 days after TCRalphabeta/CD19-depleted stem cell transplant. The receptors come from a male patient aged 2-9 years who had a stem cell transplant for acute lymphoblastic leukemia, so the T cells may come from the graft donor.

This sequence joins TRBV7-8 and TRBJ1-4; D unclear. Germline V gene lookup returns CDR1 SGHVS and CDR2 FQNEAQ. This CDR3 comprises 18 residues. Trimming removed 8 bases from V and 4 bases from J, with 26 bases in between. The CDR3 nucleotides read TGTGCCAGCCTCCCCTACGGGCAGGCGGCCGCTAATAATGAAAAACTGTTTTTT. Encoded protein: CASLPYGQAAANNEKLFF. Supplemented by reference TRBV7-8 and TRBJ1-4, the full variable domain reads GAGVSQSPRYKVAKRGQDVALRCDPISGHVSLFWYQQALGQGPEFLTYFQNEAQLDKSGLPSDRFFAERPEGSVSTLKIQRTQQEDSAVYLCASLPYGQAAANNEKLFFGSGTQLSVL.

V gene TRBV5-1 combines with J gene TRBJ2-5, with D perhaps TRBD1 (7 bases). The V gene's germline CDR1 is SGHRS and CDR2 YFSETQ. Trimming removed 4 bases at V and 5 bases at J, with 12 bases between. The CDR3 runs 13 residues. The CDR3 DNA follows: TGCGCCAGCAGCGCGGGACAGTGGGAGACCCAGTACTTC. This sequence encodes CASSAGQWETQYF.

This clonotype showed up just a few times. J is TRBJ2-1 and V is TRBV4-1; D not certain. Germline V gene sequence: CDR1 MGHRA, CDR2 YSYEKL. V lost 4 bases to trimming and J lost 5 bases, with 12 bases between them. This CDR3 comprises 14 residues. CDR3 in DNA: TGCGCCAGCAGCCCATACCCCGGTAACAATGAGCAGTTCTTC. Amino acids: CASSPYPGNNEQFF.

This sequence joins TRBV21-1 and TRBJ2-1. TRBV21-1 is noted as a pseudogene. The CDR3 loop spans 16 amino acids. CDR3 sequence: CASSKDCSLETHEQFF. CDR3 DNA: TGTGCCAGCAGCAAAGATTGCAGTCTCGAAACACATGAGCAGTTCTTC.

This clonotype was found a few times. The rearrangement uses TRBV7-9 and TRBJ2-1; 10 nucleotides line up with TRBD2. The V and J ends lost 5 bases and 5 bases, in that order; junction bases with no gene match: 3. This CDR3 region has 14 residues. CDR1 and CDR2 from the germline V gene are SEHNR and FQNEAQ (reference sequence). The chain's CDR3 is CASSGLAVNNEQFF. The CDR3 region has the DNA TGTGCCAGCAGCGGACTAGCGGTGAACAATGAGCAGTTCTTC.

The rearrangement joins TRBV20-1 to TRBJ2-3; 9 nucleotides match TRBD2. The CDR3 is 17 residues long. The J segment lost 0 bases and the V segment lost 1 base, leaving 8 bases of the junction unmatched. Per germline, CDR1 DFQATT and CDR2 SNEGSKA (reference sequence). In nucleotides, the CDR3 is TGCAGTGCTAGAGTGGCGGGAGGGCCAAGTAGCACAGATACGCAGTATTTT. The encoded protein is CSARVAGGPSSTDTQYF.

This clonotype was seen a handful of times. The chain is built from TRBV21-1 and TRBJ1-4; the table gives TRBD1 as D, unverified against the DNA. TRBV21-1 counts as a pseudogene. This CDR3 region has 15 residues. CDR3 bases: TGTGCCAGCAGTGGGCGGACACCTACTAATGAAAAACTGTTTTTT. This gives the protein CASSGRTPTNEKLFF.

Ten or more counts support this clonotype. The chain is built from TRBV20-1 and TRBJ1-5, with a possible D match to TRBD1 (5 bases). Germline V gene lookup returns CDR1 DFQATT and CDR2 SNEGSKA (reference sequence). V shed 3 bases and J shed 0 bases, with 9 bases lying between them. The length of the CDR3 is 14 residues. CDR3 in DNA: TGCAGTGCTAGGCCAGGGAATAGCAATCAGCCCCAGCATTTT. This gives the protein CSARPGNSNQPQHF.

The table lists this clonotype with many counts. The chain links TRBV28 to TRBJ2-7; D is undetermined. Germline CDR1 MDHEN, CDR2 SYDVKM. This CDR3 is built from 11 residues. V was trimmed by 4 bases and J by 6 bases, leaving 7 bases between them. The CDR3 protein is CASSSPPEQYF. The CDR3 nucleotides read TGTGCCAGCAGTTCCCCCCCCGAGCAGTACTTC.

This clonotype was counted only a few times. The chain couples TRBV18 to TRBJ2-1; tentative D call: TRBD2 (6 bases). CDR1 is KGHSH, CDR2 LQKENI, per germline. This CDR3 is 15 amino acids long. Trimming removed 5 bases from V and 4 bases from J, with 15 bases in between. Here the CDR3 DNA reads TGTGCCAGCTCATCCTTCACTAGCAGTTACAATGAGCAGTTCTTC. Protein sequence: CASSSFTSSYNEQFF.

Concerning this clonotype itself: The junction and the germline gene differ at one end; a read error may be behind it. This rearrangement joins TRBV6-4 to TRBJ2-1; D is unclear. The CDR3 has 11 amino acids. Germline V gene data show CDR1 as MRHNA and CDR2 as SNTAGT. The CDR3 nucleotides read TGTGCCACGGCCCTCTACCATGAGCAGTTCTTC. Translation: CATALYHEQFF.

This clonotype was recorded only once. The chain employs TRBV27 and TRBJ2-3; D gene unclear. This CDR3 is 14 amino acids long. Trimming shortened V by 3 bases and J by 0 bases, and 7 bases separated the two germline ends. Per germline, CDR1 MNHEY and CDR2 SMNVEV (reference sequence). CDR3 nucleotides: TGTGCCAGCAGTTTCACGCCTAGCACAGATACGCAGTATTTT. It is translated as CASSFTPSTDTQYF.

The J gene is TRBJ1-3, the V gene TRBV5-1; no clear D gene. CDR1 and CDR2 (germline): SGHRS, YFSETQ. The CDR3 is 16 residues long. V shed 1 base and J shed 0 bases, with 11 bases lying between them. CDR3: CASSLMSQDSGNTIYF. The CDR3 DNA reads TGCGCCAGCAGCTTGATGTCGCAGGACTCTGGAAACACCATATATTTT.

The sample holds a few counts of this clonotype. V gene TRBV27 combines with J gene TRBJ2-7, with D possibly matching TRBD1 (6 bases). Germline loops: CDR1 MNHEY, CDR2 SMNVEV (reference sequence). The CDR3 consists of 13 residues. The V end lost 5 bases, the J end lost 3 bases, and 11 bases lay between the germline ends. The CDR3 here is CASSTGIIYEQYF. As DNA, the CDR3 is TGTGCCAGCAGTACAGGGATAATCTACGAGCAGTACTTC.

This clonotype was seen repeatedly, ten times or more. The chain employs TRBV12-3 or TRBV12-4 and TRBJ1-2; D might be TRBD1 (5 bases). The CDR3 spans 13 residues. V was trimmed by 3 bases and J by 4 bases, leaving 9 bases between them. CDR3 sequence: CASSLQGFYGYTF. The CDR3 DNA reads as TGTGCCAGCAGTTTGCAGGGTTTCTATGGCTACACCTTC.

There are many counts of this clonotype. This chain's CDR3 is CASSYPLYEQYF. CDR3 nucleotides: TGTGCCAGCAGTTACCCCCTCTACGAGCAGTACTTC. J is TRBJ2-7 and V is TRBV28, with unresolved D. V lost 4 bases, J lost 3 bases, and 7 bases lay in between. The CDR3 is made up of 12 amino acids. Germline V gives CDR1 MDHEN, CDR2 SYDVKM.

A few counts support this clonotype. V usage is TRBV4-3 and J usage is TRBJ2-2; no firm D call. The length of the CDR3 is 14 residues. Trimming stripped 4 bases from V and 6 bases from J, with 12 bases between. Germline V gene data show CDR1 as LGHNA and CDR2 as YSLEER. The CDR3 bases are TGCGCCAGCAGCCTCAAAAATCGTGCCGGGGAGCTGTTTTTT. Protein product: CASSLKNRAGELFF.

CDR3 region: CASSLAGGLAGGSSTDTQYF. CDR3 sequence (DNA): TGTGCCAGCAGCTTAGCGGGGGGACTAGCGGGAGGGTCCAGCACAGATACGCAGTATTTT. This chain uses TRBV7-8 with TRBJ2-3; the match to TRBD2 covers 16 bases. CDR1 SGHVS and CDR2 FQNEAQ come from the germline V gene. This CDR3 is 20 amino acids long. V was pared by 0 bases and J by 0 bases, with 6 bases of the junction left unmatched.

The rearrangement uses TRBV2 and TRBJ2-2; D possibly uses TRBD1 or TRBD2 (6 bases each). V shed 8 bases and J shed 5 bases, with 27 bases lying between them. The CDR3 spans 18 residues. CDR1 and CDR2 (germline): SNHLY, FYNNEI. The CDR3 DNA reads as TGTGCCAGCGGGCGCAATGTGGTCGGGGGCGTTTCGACCGGGGAGCTGTTTTTT. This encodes CASGRNVVGGVSTGELFF.

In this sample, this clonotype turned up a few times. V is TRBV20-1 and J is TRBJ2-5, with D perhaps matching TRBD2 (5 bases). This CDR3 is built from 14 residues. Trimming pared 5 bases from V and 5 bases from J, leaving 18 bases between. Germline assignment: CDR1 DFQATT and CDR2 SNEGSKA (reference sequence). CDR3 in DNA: TGCAGTGCTCCAACTAGTCCGGCGTACGAGACCCAGTACTTC. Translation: CSAPTSPAYETQYF.

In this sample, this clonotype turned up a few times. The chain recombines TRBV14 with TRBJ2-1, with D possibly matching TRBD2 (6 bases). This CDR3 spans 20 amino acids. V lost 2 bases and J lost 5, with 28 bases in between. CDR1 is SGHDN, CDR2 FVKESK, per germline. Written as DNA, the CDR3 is TGTGCCAGCAGCCAATTTGGGCAACTAGCCCCCGTCGTATCCAACAATGAGCAGTTCTTC. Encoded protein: CASSQFGQLAPVVSNNEQFF.

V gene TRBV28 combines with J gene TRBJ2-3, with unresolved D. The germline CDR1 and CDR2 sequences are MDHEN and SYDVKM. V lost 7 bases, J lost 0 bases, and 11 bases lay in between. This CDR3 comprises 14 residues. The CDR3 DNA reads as TGTGCCAGCACTTTTACATCTAGCACAGATACGCAGTATTTT. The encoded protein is CASTFTSSTDTQYF.

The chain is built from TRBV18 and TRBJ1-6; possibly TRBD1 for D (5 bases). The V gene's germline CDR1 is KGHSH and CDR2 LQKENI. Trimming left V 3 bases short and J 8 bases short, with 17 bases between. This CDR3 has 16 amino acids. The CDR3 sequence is CASSPLTALGDSPLHF. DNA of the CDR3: TGTGCCAGCTCACCTTTGACAGCCCTCGGGGATTCACCCCTCCACTTT.

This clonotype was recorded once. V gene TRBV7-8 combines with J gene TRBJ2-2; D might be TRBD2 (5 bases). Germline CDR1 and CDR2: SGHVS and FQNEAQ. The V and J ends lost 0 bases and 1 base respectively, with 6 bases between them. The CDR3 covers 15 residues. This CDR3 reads CASSLAGENTGELFF. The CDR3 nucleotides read TGTGCCAGCAGCTTAGCGGGAGAGAACACCGGGGAGCTGTTTTTT.

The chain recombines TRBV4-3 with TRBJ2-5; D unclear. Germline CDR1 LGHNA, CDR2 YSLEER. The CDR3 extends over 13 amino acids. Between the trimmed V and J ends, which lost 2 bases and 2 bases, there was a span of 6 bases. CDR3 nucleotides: TGCGCCAGCAGCCAACTCCCGCAAGAGACCCAGTACTTC. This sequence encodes CASSQLPQETQYF.

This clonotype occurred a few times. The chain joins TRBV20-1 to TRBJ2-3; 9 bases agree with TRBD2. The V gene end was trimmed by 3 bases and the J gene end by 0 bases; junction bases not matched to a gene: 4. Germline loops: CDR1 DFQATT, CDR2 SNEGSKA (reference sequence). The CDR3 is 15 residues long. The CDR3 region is CSASGTSFSTDTQYF. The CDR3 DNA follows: TGCAGTGCTAGCGGGACTAGCTTCAGCACAGATACGCAGTATTTT.

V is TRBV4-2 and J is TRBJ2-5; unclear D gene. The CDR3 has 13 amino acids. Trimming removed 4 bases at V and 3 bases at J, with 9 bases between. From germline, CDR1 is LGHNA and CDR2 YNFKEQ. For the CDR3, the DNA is TGTGCCAGCAGCCGGTTCTCGAAAGAGACCCAGTACTTC. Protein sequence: CASSRFSKETQYF.

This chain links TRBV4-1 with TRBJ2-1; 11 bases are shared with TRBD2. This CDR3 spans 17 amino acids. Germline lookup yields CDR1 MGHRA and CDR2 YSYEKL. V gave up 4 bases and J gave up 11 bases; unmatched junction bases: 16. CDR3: CASSRRVRPTSGGQQFF. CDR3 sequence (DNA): TGCGCCAGCAGCCGACGAGTCAGGCCCACTAGCGGGGGACAGCAGTTCTTC.

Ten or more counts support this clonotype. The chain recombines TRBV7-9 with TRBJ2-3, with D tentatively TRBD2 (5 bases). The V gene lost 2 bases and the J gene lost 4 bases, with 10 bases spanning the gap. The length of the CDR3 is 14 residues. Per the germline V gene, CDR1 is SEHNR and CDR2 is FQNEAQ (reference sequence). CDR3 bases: TGTGCCAGCAGCTTATCTTTGGAGGCAGATACGCAGTATTTT. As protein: CASSLSLEADTQYF.

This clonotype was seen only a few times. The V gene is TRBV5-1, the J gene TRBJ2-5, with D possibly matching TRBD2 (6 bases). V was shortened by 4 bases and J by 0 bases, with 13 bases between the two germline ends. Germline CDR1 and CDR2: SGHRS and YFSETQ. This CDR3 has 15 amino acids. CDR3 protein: CASSQGLQYQETQYF. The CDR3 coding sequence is TGCGCCAGCAGCCAGGGACTTCAGTACCAAGAGACCCAGTACTTC.